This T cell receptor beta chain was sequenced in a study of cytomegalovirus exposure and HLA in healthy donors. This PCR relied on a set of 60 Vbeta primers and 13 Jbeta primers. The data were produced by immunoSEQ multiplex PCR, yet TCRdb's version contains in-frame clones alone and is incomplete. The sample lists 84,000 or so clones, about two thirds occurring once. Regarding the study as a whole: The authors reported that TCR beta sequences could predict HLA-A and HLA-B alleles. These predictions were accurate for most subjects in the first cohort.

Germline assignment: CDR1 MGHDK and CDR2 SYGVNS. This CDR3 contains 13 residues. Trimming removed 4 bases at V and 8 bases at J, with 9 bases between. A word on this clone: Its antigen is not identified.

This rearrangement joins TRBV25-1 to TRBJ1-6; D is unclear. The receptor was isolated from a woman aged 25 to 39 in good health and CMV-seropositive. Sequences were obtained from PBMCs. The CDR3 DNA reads TGTGCCAGCAGTGTAGGTGGGCATTCACCCCTCCACTTT. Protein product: CASSVGGHSPLHF.